This TCR beta chain was identified during a study of tumor and adjacent non-tumor tissue in lung cancer. Study details: Histology: about twelve adenocarcinoma, a couple of squamous cell carcinoma, 1 small cell lung cancer. Each sample yielded 3.5 million to 5 million productive TCRbeta reads on average.

No cell sorting was done before RNA was extracted from the tissue. Between August and November 2014, newly diagnosed, chemotherapy-naive lung cancer patients underwent thoracic surgery in China. The CDR3 length is 18 residues. V gave up 3 bases and J gave up 6 bases, with 24 bases separating them. CDR1 is SGHAT and CDR2 is FQNNGV in the germline V gene. Three rounds of nested PCR, following a modified ARM-PCR protocol, produced the TCRbeta library. MiXCR was run by TCRdb on the multiplex PCR reads, yielding one entry per CDR3 protein. The table shows about 110,000 distinct CDR3 sequences, with approximately 87% occurring only once.

The sample comprised lung tumor tissue. The TCR was taken from a man in his 70s with non-small cell lung cancer. V and J are TRBV11-2 and TRBJ2-1, with D maybe TRBD2 (6 bases). In nucleotides, the CDR3 is TGTGCCAGCAGCTTGCATGTGCGGGACTGGGCCTTCTTCAATGAGCAGTTCTTC. Protein: CASSLHVRDWAFFNEQFF.